The T cell receptor beta chain under discussion was sequenced for a study of CD8 T cells in Susac syndrome (dated by TCRdb to the late 2010s). Study-wide context: Whether CD8+ T cell activation and differentiation in Susac syndrome was antigen driven was tested using repertoire sequencing. The research as a whole found: The number of individuals in the TCR sequencing and HLA analysis was acknowledged as relatively small.

With respect to this clonotype: The clone's antigen remains unknown. No qualities accompany the bases; no much larger clone lies one base away.

Peripheral blood CD8+ and CD4+ T cells from healthy donors, Susac syndrome patients and multiple sclerosis patients were profiled using high-throughput TCR beta sequencing. Healthy donors were included as age- and sex-matched controls. Bulk CD8+ and CD4+ T cells were purified by magnetic negative isolation, whereas CD8+ TEMRA cells were enriched by FACS. Blood was collected in EDTA tubes and processed within 24 hours, with PBMCs isolated through density gradient centrifugation. PBMCs destined for TCR sequencing were cryopreserved in liquid nitrogen and later thawed in a 37 °C water bath. The sorted or isolated CD4+, CD8+ and CD8+ TEMRA cells had a purity of 90% or higher. RNA was extracted using the RNeasy kit, and roughly 0.45 to 1 microgram was reverse transcribed with random hexamers. The immunoSEQ multiplex PCR assay, which covers 54 Vbeta and 13 Jbeta segments, was used to amplify TCR beta CDR3 regions. PCR amplification bias was corrected using a synthetic template baseline for primer optimization and computational correction. As for the authors' bioinformatics: Reads were annotated to V, D and J genes according to IMGT and were analyzed with immunoSEQ Analyzer, with only productive sequences retained. Clonality was computed as one minus Shannon entropy normalized by log2 of the number of productive unique sequences. For each patient and control, public and private clones were evaluated within the 100 most prevalent clones. Susac-specific clones were defined as absent from healthy and MS cohorts, 800 to 1,200 published viral clones and other ImmuneACCESS disease sequences. TCRdb reanalyzed the raw reads on its own, using fastp at Q25 for trimming and MiXCR for clone calling, and kept in-frame beta chains. A single entry per CDR3 protein holds the most common genes and DNA from its merged rows. These V and J calls are TCRdb output, not the study's own analysis. For this sample the table gives about 150,000 distinct CDR3 sequences, of which 94% were detected only once. Less than 0.095% of the sample lies in the top ten.

Including the terminal cysteine and phenylalanine, the CDR3 comprises 15 residues. The retained sequence is limited to the CDR3, 45 bases, with the frame set at the first base. Trimming leaves V shorter by 0 bases and J shorter by 7 bases, with the junction holding 6 bases beyond the gene matches. CDR1 DFQATT and CDR2 SNEGSKA were looked up in the germline V gene (reference sequence). The source material was CD4+ T cells from PBMCs. This clonotype originated in a human donor in good health. The chain uses TRBV20-1 and TRBJ2-7; 13 bases in the junction line up with TRBD2. The CDR3 region: CSARDPLAGGVEQYF. The nucleotide sequence reads as follows: TGCAGTGCTAGAGATCCACTAGCGGGAGGGGTGGAGCAGTACTTC.